Presented here are 31 T cell receptor beta chains from one specimen sequenced in a study of identical twins. TCRdb fed the 5' RACE reads into MiXCR, producing one record per CDR3 protein. The sample has approximately 700,000 distinct CDR3 sequences, around 5.7% seen once. The material sequenced was naive T cells sorted from blood. These receptors originate from a man aged 18 to 30 in good health.

The chain carries TRBV11-2 and TRBJ2-1; 10 nucleotides agree with TRBD2. V trimming: 2 bases; J trimming: 6 bases; junction bases outside the gene matches: 13. Germline V lookup: CDR1 SGHAT, CDR2 FQNNGV. This CDR3 is 18 amino acids long. Here the CDR3 reads CASSLFPSGSSVVNEQFF. CDR3 DNA sequence: TGTGCCAGCAGCTTATTCCCTAGCGGGAGTAGTGTCGTCAATGAGCAGTTCTTC.

This clonotype was detected ten times or more. The chain combines TRBV12-3 or TRBV12-4 with TRBJ2-3, with D possibly called TRBD1 or TRBD2 (5 bases each). There are 16 residues in the CDR3. V lost 6 bases, J lost 1 base, and 17 bases lay in between. DNA of the CDR3: TGTGCCAGCAGCCCCCTCGGGACCATGGGCACAGATACGCAGTATTTT. It is translated as CASSPLGTMGTDTQYF.

The sample holds many counts of this clonotype. The chain has TRBV7-8 and TRBJ2-1, with 7 bases aligning to TRBD2. There are 18 residues in the CDR3. Germline lookup yields CDR1 SGHVS and CDR2 FQNEAQ. The V and J ends lost 1 base and 9 bases, in that order; junction bases with no gene match: 18. CDR3 nucleotide sequence: TGTGCCAGCAGCTTAGAGGTCCGTGGTAGCGGGCTCCCTGGTGAGCAGTTCTTC. Amino acids: CASSLEVRGSGLPGEQFF.

The V call is TRBV7-9, the J call TRBJ2-4; 8 bases align to TRBD2. From germline, CDR1 is SEHNR and CDR2 FQNEAQ (reference sequence). This CDR3 spans 17 amino acids. The junction had 13 bases not matched to a gene; V was cut back by 5 bases and J by 4 bases. This CDR3 is CASSPRVAGKQKNIQYF. CDR3 nucleotides: TGTGCCAGCAGCCCTAGGGTAGCGGGAAAGCAGAAAAACATTCAGTACTTC.

In regard to this clonotype: In this CDR3 the conserved last residue, phenylalanine or tryptophan, is missing, so a read error is likely. The chain joins TRBV5-1 to TRBJ2-5, with a possible D match to TRBD2 (5 bases). There are 13 residues in the CDR3. V was pared by 2 bases and J by 5 bases, with 10 bases between. Germline V gene data show CDR1 as SGHRS and CDR2 as YFSETQ. DNA of the CDR3: TGCGCCAGCAGCTTCGGAGGTGCCGAGACCCAGTACTTA. Translated, it gives CASSFGGAETQYL.

This clonotype was recorded many times. The chain has TRBV7-2 and TRBJ2-3, with TRBD1 as a possible D gene (5 bases). Germline V gene data show CDR1 as SGHTA and CDR2 as FQGNSA. V gave up 6 bases and J gave up 4 bases, with 14 bases separating them. The CDR3 loop spans 14 amino acids. CDR3 in amino acids: CASSLQGFADTQYF. The DNA of the CDR3 is TGTGCCAGCAGTTTGCAGGGATTCGCAGATACGCAGTATTTT.

This chain joins TRBV12-3 or TRBV12-4 and TRBJ2-7, with D possibly matching TRBD1 (5 bases). This CDR3 is 14 amino acids long. Trimming took 8 bases from V and 1 from J, leaving 15 bases between them. This chain's CDR3 is CASGLGAQSYEQYF. CDR3 DNA sequence: TGTGCCAGCGGCCTAGGGGCGCAATCCTACGAGCAGTACTTC.

This clonotype was recorded a few times. The chain couples TRBV10-1 to TRBJ1-1; D is ambiguous. Germline V gene sequence: CDR1 WNHNN, CDR2 SYGVQD (reference sequence). V lost 5 bases and J lost 4, with 14 bases in between. CDR3 size: 14 residues. The CDR3 DNA sequence: TGCGCCAGCAGTACCGGAGGAGCGGGCACTGAAGCTTTCTTT. It translates to CASSTGGAGTEAFF.

This clonotype was seen ten or more times. The chain joins TRBV15 to TRBJ2-3, with 7 positions matching TRBD2. Germline V gene lookup returns CDR1 LNHNV and CDR2 YYDKDF (reference sequence). V shed 0 bases, J shed 2 bases, and the junction held 2 bases outside the gene matches. The CDR3 extends over 15 amino acids. The CDR3 sequence: CATSRDLADTDTQYF. The CDR3 DNA follows: TGTGCCACCAGCAGAGACCTAGCGGACACAGATACGCAGTATTTT.

There are many counts of this clonotype. The chain couples TRBV10-3 to TRBJ1-2, with D uncertain. The germline gives CDR1 ENHRY, CDR2 SYGVKD. The ends were cut back, 4 bases at V and 3 bases at J, with 9 bases in the middle. The CDR3 loop spans 13 amino acids. CDR3 amino acids: CAISGGRDYGYTF. The DNA for the CDR3 is TGTGCCATCAGTGGTGGCAGAGACTATGGCTACACCTTC.

V gene TRBV11-1 combines with J gene TRBJ2-1, with 7 bases lining up with TRBD2. Germline-derived CDR1 and CDR2 are SGHAT and FQDESV (reference sequence). CDR3 size: 19 residues. The V gene end was trimmed by 0 bases and the J gene end by 4 bases; junction bases not matched to a gene: 15. The CDR3 bases are TGTGCCAGCAGCTTAGCGCAAACAGTTGCGGGAGCGGGATACAATGAGCAGTTCTTC. Translated: CASSLAQTVAGAGYNEQFF.

The DNA of the CDR3 is TGCAGTGCTATCTCCGGGGACCCATTATCGGAGACCCAGTACTTC. Translated: CSAISGDPLSETQYF. The chain uses TRBV20-1 and TRBJ2-5; either TRBD1 or TRBD2 may fit D (5 bases each). Germline V gives CDR1 DFQATT, CDR2 SNEGSKA (reference sequence). This CDR3 is built from 15 residues. V was clipped by 4 bases and J by 5 bases, with 20 bases between them.

V gene TRBV7-9 combines with J gene TRBJ2-2; possibly TRBD1 for D (5 bases). The germline V and J ends were trimmed by 4 bases and 0 bases, with 12 bases remaining between them. Germline CDR1 is SEHNR and CDR2 is FQNEAQ (reference sequence). This CDR3 spans 16 amino acids. The CDR3 DNA is TGTGCCAGCAGCTCCGAAAGGGGCCCGAACACCGGGGAGCTGTTTTTT. Amino acids: CASSSERGPNTGELFF.

This clonotype was counted ten times or more. The CDR3: CASSYPGTSGRALYNEQFF. CDR3 nucleotide sequence: TGTGCCAGCAGCTACCCCGGGACTAGCGGGAGGGCGCTCTACAATGAGCAGTTCTTC. The V and J genes are TRBV5-4 and TRBJ2-1; the match to TRBD2 covers 16 bases. Germline V CDR1 and CDR2: SGHNT, YYREEE (reference sequence). J gave up 3 bases and V 3 bases, and 9 bases lay outside the gene matches. The CDR3 contains 19 residues.

This clonotype was counted at least ten times. The chain is built from TRBV27 and TRBJ1-1, with 7 bases that match TRBD1. Germline V gene data show CDR1 as MNHEY and CDR2 as SMNVEV (reference sequence). This CDR3 comprises 13 residues. Trimming removed 4 bases from V and 7 bases from J; junction bases left unmatched: 6. The CDR3: CASSSTGSDEAFF. The CDR3 DNA sequence: TGTGCCAGCAGTTCGACAGGGTCAGATGAAGCTTTCTTT.

This clonotype was counted at least ten times. J is TRBJ2-5 and V is TRBV25-1; 11 bases line up with TRBD2. Looked up from germline, CDR1 is MGHDK and CDR2 is SYGVNS. V lost 3 bases and J lost 3; bases outside the gene matches: 3. This CDR3 is 15 amino acids long. The CDR3 region is CASSESLAGEETQYF. The CDR3, as DNA: TGTGCCAGCAGTGAGTCACTAGCGGGAGAAGAGACCCAGTACTTC.

This rearrangement joins TRBV20-1 to TRBJ2-6; possibly TRBD2 for D (5 bases). The V end was cut by 0 bases, the J end by 2 bases, with 11 bases between. Germline V CDR1 and CDR2: DFQATT, SNEGSKA (reference sequence). The CDR3 consists of 16 residues. CDR3 DNA: TGCAGTGCTAGAGATTTCGGGGAAACTGGGGCCAACGTCCTGACTTTC. It codes for CSARDFGETGANVLTF.

The rearrangement uses TRBV11-2 and TRBJ2-2, with 7 bases lining up with TRBD2. After removal of 5 bases from V and 8 bases from J, the junction contained 14 bases not matched to a gene. This CDR3 comprises 16 residues. The V gene's germline CDR1 is SGHAT and CDR2 FQNNGV. For the CDR3, the DNA is TGTGCCAGCAGCAAACCGGGACTAAGGCCAGGAGGGGAGCTGTTTTTT. Protein sequence: CASSKPGLRPGGELFF.

The chain combines TRBV7-2 with TRBJ2-1; D uncertain. Germline V lookup: CDR1 SGHTA, CDR2 FQGNSA. The CDR3 is made up of 16 amino acids. The V end lost 1 base, the J end lost 4 bases, and 14 bases lay between the germline ends. The CDR3 region has the DNA TGTGCCAGCAGCTTAGACACAGACCTGACATACAATGAGCAGTTCTTC. It specifies CASSLDTDLTYNEQFF.

V is TRBV29-1 and J is TRBJ1-2; 7 bases fit TRBD1. Looked up from germline, CDR1 is SQVTM and CDR2 is ANQGSEA. The junction had 7 bases not matched to a gene; V was cut back by 7 bases and J by 2 bases. The CDR3 covers 13 residues. CDR3 coding DNA: TGCAGCGCCAGGGACAGCCTAAACTATGGCTACACCTTC. Its protein product is CSARDSLNYGYTF.

This clonotype was recorded many times. The V gene is TRBV6-5, the J gene TRBJ2-5; 7 bases map to TRBD1. CDR1 is MNHEY and CDR2 is SVGAGI in the germline V gene. Trimming at V came to 0 bases and at J to 4 bases, leaving 2 bases not matched to a gene. CDR3 length: 14 amino acids. The DNA for the CDR3 is TGTGCCAGCAGTTACTCAAGACAGGGAGAGACCCAGTACTTC. Translated, it gives CASSYSRQGETQYF.

There are many counts of this clonotype. The V gene is TRBV6-1, the J gene TRBJ2-1; 11 bases align to TRBD2. The CDR3 contains 15 residues. The junction had 7 bases not matched to a gene; V was cut back by 8 bases and J by 4 bases. CDR1 and CDR2 (germline): MNHNS, SASEGT. The CDR3 loop reads CASGSLAGGYNEQFF. CDR3 nucleotides: TGTGCCAGCGGATCATTAGCGGGAGGGTACAATGAGCAGTTCTTC.

For this clonotype: This may stem from a read error, because a much larger clone lies one nucleotide away. The chain has TRBV7-9 and TRBJ1-1; D is undetermined. CDR1 SEHNR and CDR2 FQNEAQ come from the germline V gene (reference sequence). The CDR3 runs to 12 residues. V lost 3 bases and J 8 bases, leaving 10 bases between the germline ends. This chain's CDR3 is CASSLIVSEAFF. In nucleotides, the CDR3 is TGTGCCAGCAGCTTGATTGTCAGCGAAGCTTTCTTT.

The table lists this clonotype with a few counts. V usage is TRBV2 and J usage is TRBJ2-5, with 10 bases identical to TRBD2. This CDR3 is 18 amino acids long. V gave up 6 bases and J gave up 4 bases; unmatched junction bases: 17. Germline CDR1 SNHLY, CDR2 FYNNEI. The CDR3 DNA reads as TGTGCCAGCAGACACCTGGGGGCTAGCGGGAGTATGGGAGAGACCCAGTACTTC. It yields the protein CASRHLGASGSMGETQYF.

This clonotype was counted at least ten times. J is TRBJ2-7 and V is TRBV7-9; 10 nucleotides agree with TRBD2. The V and J ends lost 5 bases and 7 bases, in that order; junction bases with no gene match: 8. The CDR3 spans 14 residues. CDR1 and CDR2 from the germline V gene are SEHNR and FQNEAQ (reference sequence). The CDR3 protein is CASSRTGLAEEQYV. The CDR3 bases are TGTGCCAGCAGCCGTACCGGACTAGCGGAGGAGCAGTACGTC.

In its sample, this clonotype was seen many times. V is TRBV20-1 and J is TRBJ2-7; the D call may be TRBD1 or TRBD2 (5 bases each). This CDR3 is 14 amino acids long. V was clipped by 4 bases and J by 5 bases, with 18 bases between them. CDR1 is DFQATT, CDR2 SNEGSKA, per germline (reference sequence). CDR3: CSAKKWDPVDEQYF. For the CDR3, the DNA is TGCAGTGCTAAAAAATGGGACCCGGTGGACGAGCAGTACTTC.

The chain employs TRBV15 and TRBJ2-5, with D tentatively TRBD2 (5 bases). CDR1 is LNHNV and CDR2 is YYDKDF in the germline V gene (reference sequence). CDR3 size: 17 residues. V was shortened by 4 bases and J by 0 bases, with 18 bases between the two germline ends. This CDR3 is CATSKQHDYNYQETQYF. In nucleotides, the CDR3 is TGTGCCACCAGCAAGCAGCATGACTACAATTACCAAGAGACCCAGTACTTC.

Ten or more counts support this clonotype. The chain carries TRBV6-5 and TRBJ2-1, with D perhaps matching TRBD2 (5 bases). The germline CDR1 and CDR2 sequences are MNHEY and SVGAGI. The CDR3 totals 12 residues. The ends were cut back, 2 bases at V and 8 bases at J, with 7 bases in the middle. DNA for the CDR3: TGTGCCAGCAGTTACATCGGGGATGAGCAGTTCTTC. Residues: CASSYIGDEQFF.

This clonotype was counted a few times. The J gene is TRBJ2-4, the V gene TRBV7-9, with 8 bases lining up with TRBD1. J gave up 7 bases and V 4 bases, and 12 bases lay outside the gene matches. Germline values: CDR1 SEHNR, CDR2 FQNEAQ (reference sequence). CDR3 length: 16 amino acids. The CDR3 here is CASSSFDRGEVNIQYF. CDR3 sequence (DNA): TGTGCCAGCAGCTCATTCGACAGGGGAGAGGTTAACATTCAGTACTTC. The whole variable domain, remainder taken from reference TRBV7-9 and TRBJ2-4, is DTGVSQNPRHKITKRGQNVTFRCDPISEHNRLYWYRQTLGQGPEFLTYFQNEAQLEKSRLLSDRFSAERPKGSFSTLEIQRTEQGDSAMYLCASSSFDRGEVNIQYFGAGTRLSVL.

This clonotype was seen ten or more times. The gene calls are TRBV20-1 and TRBJ2-1; D is ambiguous. Germline V lookup: CDR1 DFQATT, CDR2 SNEGSKA (reference sequence). The CDR3 has 15 amino acids. Trimming removed 3 bases from V and 2 bases from J, with 14 bases in between. The CDR3 nucleotides are TGCAGTGCTAGGCACGGAAACGGAGCCTACAATGAGCAGTTCTTC. Encoded protein: CSARHGNGAYNEQFF.

This clonotype was seen at least ten times. The CDR3 coding sequence is TGTGCCATTACGGGGACTAGCGGGCCGAGCTCCTACAATGAGCAGTTCTTC. It codes for CAITGTSGPSSYNEQFF. The chain employs TRBV10-3 and TRBJ2-1; 12 bases agree with TRBD2. Germline loops: CDR1 ENHRY, CDR2 SYGVKD. The CDR3 covers 17 residues. V shed 9 bases, J shed 0 bases, and the junction held 9 bases outside the gene matches.